These 22 T cell receptor beta chains were all obtained from the same sample, sequenced in a study of cytomegalovirus exposure and HLA in healthy donors. Amplification used 60 Vbeta primers and 13 Jbeta primers. The method was immunoSEQ multiplex PCR; TCRdb's version includes in-frame clones alone and lacks a portion of them. The sample includes about 210,000 clones, around 80% seen only once; the top ten take about 6.4%. The source material was PBMCs. The receptors stem from a man aged 40-50 years in good health and CMV-seropositive.

The V and J genes are TRBV5-5 and TRBJ2-7, with 11 nucleotides matching TRBD1. The CDR3 is made up of 17 amino acids. In germline, CDR1 is SGHKS, CDR2 YYEKEE (reference sequence). After removal of 5 bases from V and 0 bases from J, the junction contained 10 bases not matched to a gene. The CDR3 coding sequence is TGTGCCAGCAGAGGACAGGGGGCCATGACTAGCTCCTACGAGCAGTACTTC. Protein: CASRGQGAMTSSYEQYF.

The CDR3 nucleotides read TGCGCCAGCAGCTTGATAAGCGGCTCTGGGGCCAACGTCCTGACTTTC. Translating it yields CASSLISGSGANVLTF. This chain connects TRBV5-1 to TRBJ2-6; a weak D match, TRBD2 (5 bases). The CDR3 length is 16 residues. V lost 1 base, J lost 0 bases, and 8 bases lay in between. Germline assignment: CDR1 SGHRS and CDR2 YFSETQ.

This chain links TRBV6-5 with TRBJ2-3; weak D call: TRBD2 (6 bases). Trimming cost V 0 bases and J 6 bases, with 13 bases left between them. The germline gives CDR1 MNHEY, CDR2 SVGAGI. This CDR3 is built from 15 residues. The CDR3 DNA follows: TGTGCCAGCAGTTACTCGACCGGGGCGGGGGATACGCAGTATTTT. Translated: CASSYSTGAGDTQYF.

The rearrangement uses TRBV9 and TRBJ1-4; possibly TRBD1 for D (6 bases). Germline values: CDR1 SGDLS, CDR2 YYNGEE. V lost 2 bases to trimming and J lost 6 bases, with 11 bases between them. This CDR3 is built from 14 residues. The CDR3 DNA sequence: TGTGCCAGCAGCGTCACAGGGCGCGATGAAAAACTGTTTTTT. This sequence encodes CASSVTGRDEKLFF.

The CDR3 nucleotides read TGCAGCGTTGTCGGTCGACAGGGGAGATCCTACGAGCAGTACTTC. It is translated as CSVVGRQGRSYEQYF. The rearrangement uses TRBV29-1 and TRBJ2-7, with 8 positions matching TRBD1. This CDR3 is built from 15 residues. V dropped 4 bases and J dropped 1; count of bases not matched to a gene: 9. The V gene's germline CDR1 is SQVTM and CDR2 ANQGSEA.

This chain uses TRBV7-8 with TRBJ2-5; the match to TRBD2 covers 13 bases. The germline V gene has CDR1 SGHVS and CDR2 FQNEAQ. This CDR3 has 17 residues. V dropped 3 bases and J dropped 5; count of bases not matched to a gene: 9. The DNA for the CDR3 is TGTGCCAGCAGCTTTTCCAGAGGACTAGCGGGAGTCGAGACCCAGTACTTC. Protein product: CASSFSRGLAGVETQYF.

V gene TRBV28 combines with J gene TRBJ2-7; D is perhaps TRBD2 (6 bases). The CDR3 has 17 residues. In germline, CDR1 is MDHEN, CDR2 SYDVKM. Trimming took 5 bases from V and 7 from J, leaving 27 bases between them. CDR3 in amino acids: CASSPASVDTISREQYF. The CDR3 DNA reads TGTGCCAGCAGTCCCGCTAGCGTTGATACCATATCTAGGGAGCAGTACTTC.

Turning to this clone: In the same sample, other DNA sequences code for this CDR3. This chain joins TRBV11-3 and TRBJ1-1; D gene uncertain. Trimming pared 2 bases from V and 2 bases from J, leaving 6 bases between. The CDR3 consists of 13 residues. Looked up from germline, CDR1 is SGHNT and CDR2 is YENEEA. CDR3 residues: CASSLTVNTEAFF. The CDR3 nucleotides read TGTGCCAGCAGCTTAACTGTTAACACTGAAGCTTTCTTT.

V and J are TRBV5-1 and TRBJ1-3; 7 bases match TRBD1. V dropped 0 bases and J dropped 5; count of bases not matched to a gene: 14. The CDR3 runs to 18 residues. Germline lookup yields CDR1 SGHRS and CDR2 YFSETQ. CDR3 sequence (DNA): TGCGCCAGCAGCTTGGCTTCAGGGGGTTCCGACGGCAGAAACACCATATATTTT. Its translation: CASSLASGGSDGRNTIYF. Drawing the rest from reference TRBV5-1 and TRBJ1-3, the complete variable domain is KAGVTQTPRYLIKTRGQQVTLSCSPISGHRSVSWYQQTPGQGLQFLFEYFSETQRNKGNFPGRFSGRQFSNSRSEMNVSTLELGDSALYLCASSLASGGSDGRNTIYFGEGSWLTVV.

This clone came up once. This rearrangement joins TRBV5-6 to TRBJ1-2, with D possibly TRBD1 on 5 matching bases. This CDR3 has 14 residues. CDR1 and CDR2 from the germline V gene are SGHDT and YYEEEE. V was pared by 4 bases and J by 6 bases, with 16 bases between. CDR3 protein: CASSPLGREDGYTF. The CDR3 DNA follows: TGTGCCAGCAGCCCCTTGGGCAGGGAGGATGGCTACACCTTC. Combining the CDR3 with reference TRBV5-6 and TRBJ1-2 gives the whole variable domain DAGVTQSPTHLIKTRGQQVTLRCSPKSGHDTVSWYQQALGQGPQFIFQYYEEEERQRGNFPDRFSGHQFPNYSSELNVNALLLGDSALYLCASSPLGREDGYTFGSGTRLTVV.

The V call is TRBV7-9, the J call TRBJ2-2; 9 nucleotides match TRBD1. Looked up from germline, CDR1 is SEHNR and CDR2 is FQNEAQ (reference sequence). The CDR3 covers 16 residues. The V and J ends lost 5 bases and 6 bases, in that order; junction bases with no gene match: 10. The CDR3 sequence is CASSATGQGLSGELFF. The CDR3 nucleotides are TGTGCCAGCAGCGCCACGGGACAGGGTCTTTCCGGGGAGCTGTTTTTT.

V gene TRBV5-4 combines with J gene TRBJ2-4; TRBD1 agrees at 7 bases. With 0 bases clipped from V and 7 bases from J, the junction kept 4 bases outside the gene matches. This CDR3 is built from 14 residues. Per the germline V gene, CDR1 is SGHNT and CDR2 is YYREEE (reference sequence). CDR3 sequence (DNA): TGTGCCAGCAGCTTGGAAGGGACAGCGAACATTCAGTACTTC. This sequence encodes CASSLEGTANIQYF.

This clone was recorded only once. The DNA for the CDR3 is TGTGCCAGCAGCCCGGGGGGAAGCTCCTACGAGCAGTACTTC. Translating gives CASSPGGSSYEQYF. The gene calls are TRBV11-2 and TRBJ2-7; TRBD2 matches 7 bases. The junction had 4 bases not matched to a gene; V was cut back by 5 bases and J by 0 bases. Germline CDR1 SGHAT, CDR2 FQNNGV. The CDR3 sequence is 14 residues long.

The J gene is TRBJ1-2, the V gene TRBV2; D gene ambiguous. Germline V CDR1 and CDR2: SNHLY, FYNNEI. CDR3 size: 13 residues. V was pared by 3 bases and J by 2 bases, with 7 bases between. CDR3 protein: CASSDGRNYGYTF. The CDR3 DNA reads as TGTGCCAGCAGTGATGGCAGGAACTATGGCTACACCTTC.

CDR3 DNA: TGCGCCAGCAGCTTGGGCAGAAACCAAGAGACCCAGTACTTC. This translates into CASSLGRNQETQYF. The chain uses TRBV5-1 and TRBJ2-5; D remains ambiguous. The CDR3 length is 14 residues. Germline CDR1 SGHRS, CDR2 YFSETQ. V shed 0 bases and J shed 0 bases, with 6 bases lying between them. The full variable domain, its missing parts supplied by reference TRBV5-1 and TRBJ2-5, is KAGVTQTPRYLIKTRGQQVTLSCSPISGHRSVSWYQQTPGQGLQFLFEYFSETQRNKGNFPGRFSGRQFSNSRSEMNVSTLELGDSALYLCASSLGRNQETQYFGPGTRLLVL.

V is TRBV7-9 and J is TRBJ2-2; D remains ambiguous. The V end was cut by 3 bases, the J end by 1 base, with 6 bases between. The CDR3 is made up of 14 amino acids. CDR1 and CDR2 (germline): SEHNR, FQNEAQ (reference sequence). CDR3 coding DNA: TGTGCCAGCAGCTTCGGTAGGAACACCGGGGAGCTGTTTTTT. Amino acids: CASSFGRNTGELFF.

The gene calls are TRBV5-6 and TRBJ1-1; weak D call: TRBD1 (6 bases). This CDR3 is built from 15 residues. CDR1 is SGHDT and CDR2 is YYEEEE in the germline V gene. V was trimmed by 1 base and J by 10 bases, leaving 20 bases between them. For the CDR3, the DNA is TGTGCCAGCAGCTTGCTGGGGGCCACCTACCGAGGAGCTTTCTTT. Translated, it gives CASSLLGATYRGAFF.

The genes are TRBV7-3 and TRBJ2-2; D gene uncertain. This CDR3 contains 16 residues. Trimming left V 1 base short and J 4 bases short, with 13 bases between. The germline CDR1 and CDR2 sequences are SGHTA and FQGTGA. CDR3 sequence reads: CASSLIPESGTGELFF. The CDR3 coding sequence is TGTGCCAGCAGCTTAATCCCCGAATCGGGCACCGGGGAGCTGTTTTTT.

The chain combines TRBV9 with TRBJ2-3; D gene unclear. V lost 0 bases to trimming and J lost 4 bases, with 6 bases between them. In germline, CDR1 is SGDLS, CDR2 YYNGEE. This CDR3 is 13 amino acids long. The DNA of the CDR3 is TGTGCCAGCAGCGTAGGTCCGGCAGATACGCAGTATTTT. As protein: CASSVGPADTQYF. The entire variable domain, with the rest obtained from reference TRBV9 and TRBJ2-3, is as follows: DSGVTQTPKHLITATGQRVTLRCSPRSGDLSVYWYQQSLDQGLQFLIQYYNGEERAKGNILERFSAQQFPDLHSELNLSSLELGDSALYFCASSVGPADTQYFGPGTRLTVL.

The CDR3 coding sequence is TGTGCCAGCAGCGAGGGGGGGACAGGGAGGAACATTCAGTACTTC. It specifies CASSEGGTGRNIQYF. The chain is built from TRBV7-3 and TRBJ2-4, with TRBD1 matching over 9 bases. With 5 bases clipped from V and 7 bases from J, the junction kept 9 bases outside the gene matches. CDR1 is SGHTA, CDR2 FQGTGA, per germline. The CDR3 length is 15 residues.

This chain links TRBV19 with TRBJ1-1; D not resolved. V lost 4 bases and J 1 base, leaving 7 bases between the germline ends. The CDR3 runs 13 residues. Germline V gene lookup returns CDR1 LNHDA and CDR2 SQIVND (reference sequence). The CDR3 reads CASSKQQNTEAFF. The CDR3 DNA sequence: TGTGCCAGTAGTAAACAACAGAACACTGAAGCTTTCTTT.

V and J are TRBV4-1 and TRBJ2-1; a possible D gene is TRBD2 (6 bases). The CDR3 spans 15 residues. Looked up from germline, CDR1 is MGHRA and CDR2 is YSYEKL. The V end was cut by 2 bases, the J end by 1 base, with 9 bases between. DNA for the CDR3: TGCGCCAGCAGCCAATCCGGGACTTCCTACAATGAGCAGTTCTTC. Residues: CASSQSGTSYNEQFF.